A selection of T cell receptor beta chains follows, all from one sample in a study of identical twins. TCRdb passed the 5' RACE reads through MiXCR, listing each CDR3 protein once. The sample includes 400,000 to 600,000 distinct CDR3 sequences, around 24% of them seen just once. A further study also used this sample, focusing on yellow fever vaccine responses in identical twins.

The material sequenced was CD4+ T cells sorted from blood. Receptor source: a woman between 18 and 29 years old in good health. Both conserved end residues are part of each CDR3. Fields, in order: clone size, J gene, D gene, V gene, CDR3 DNA, CDR3 protein. The D gene is left open where the match is weak. Clone size appears in some rows only: once, few, many, or a class for an expanded clone.

>few|TRBJ2-1|TRBD2|TRBV5-1
TGCGCCTCGTTCGCCGGGACTAGCGGCTCTGAGCAGTTCTTC
CASFAGTSGSEQFF
>.|TRBJ2-1|TRBD2|TRBV27
TGTGCCAGCAGTTGGACTAGCGGGAGTCTGCCCTTTTACAATGAGCAGTTCTTC
CASSWTSGSLPFYNEQFF
>.|TRBJ2-1|TRBD2|TRBV3-1
TGTGCCAGCAGCCAAGGAGTATTCACTAGCGGATACAATGAGCAGTTCTTC
CASSQGVFTSGYNEQFF
>.|TRBJ2-5|.|TRBV7-6
TGTGCCAGCAGCCCACGTTGGGCAGTAAGAGACCGGTACTTC
CASSPRWAVRDRYF
>.|TRBJ2-2|.|TRBV5-1
TGCGCCAGCAGCACGACGGAAATGAACACCGGGGAGCTGTTTTTT
CASSTTEMNTGELFF
>few|TRBJ2-3|.|TRBV7-9
TGTGCCAGCAGCTTAGTTGGACCGAACACAGATACGCAGTATTTT
CASSLVGPNTDTQYF
>.|TRBJ2-1|.|TRBV5-1
TGCGCCAGCCAGCCTCTATCGGCCGACGGTCGCAATGAGCAGTTCTTC
CASQPLSADGRNEQFF
>.|TRBJ2-5|TRBD2|TRBV28
TGTGCAACGGGCGGGGGGGCCCTTTACCAAGAGACCCAGTACTTC
CATGGGALYQETQYF
>.|TRBJ2-1|.|TRBV5-1
TGCGCCAGCAGCCGCATCTCTCGGCAGTTCTACAATGAGCAGTTCTTC
CASSRISRQFYNEQFF
>many|TRBJ1-1|.|TRBV5-1
TGCGCCAGCAGCCTGGACGTCGGGATGAACACTGAAGCTTTCTTT
CASSLDVGMNTEAFF
>few|TRBJ1-4|.|TRBV11-2
TGTGCCAGCAGCTTAGCGCTTGGCCTTAATGAAAAACTGTTTTTT
CASSLALGLNEKLFF
>few|TRBJ2-2|TRBD2|TRBV4-2
TGTGCCAGCAGCCCCAGAGTAGCGGGGGATACCGGGGAGCTGTTTTTT
CASSPRVAGDTGELFF
>.|TRBJ2-1|TRBD2|TRBV3-1
TGTGCCAGCAGCCAAGCCCCCCCGACTAGCGGGATGGTTGAGCAGTTCTTC
CASSQAPPTSGMVEQFF
>.|TRBJ2-7|.|TRBV20-1
TGCAGTGCTAGAGATTCTAGTAACTACGAGCAGTACTTC
CSARDSSNYEQYF
>few|TRBJ2-1|TRBD2|TRBV6-2/TRBV6-3
TGTGCCAGCAAAGGACGGGCTAGCGGGGGGGCAGGGTACAATGAGCAGTTCTTC
CASKGRASGGAGYNEQFF
>.|TRBJ2-7|TRBD2|TRBV12-3/TRBV12-4
TGTGCCAGCAGTTTATGGGCGGGAGGGATCTACGAGCAGTACTTC
CASSLWAGGIYEQYF
>.|TRBJ2-2|TRBD2|TRBV20-1
TGCAGTGCTTCCAGACCTATCGGGGGGGCGAACACCGGGGAGCTGTTTTTT
CSASRPIGGANTGELFF
>.|TRBJ2-1|.|TRBV29-1
TGCAGCGTTCGTTCATACAATGAGCAGTTCTTC
CSVRSYNEQFF
>.|TRBJ2-2|TRBD2|TRBV11-2
TGTGCCAGCAGCCCCATTGCGGGGGGCCGGGAGCTGTTTTTT
CASSPIAGGRELFF
>.|TRBJ2-1|.|TRBV29-1
TGCAGCGTTGAGAGATTACCCTACAATGAGCAGTTCTTC
CSVERLPYNEQFF
>.|TRBJ2-3|.|TRBV4-1
TGCGCCAGCAGCCTACTATTCCCCAGCAGGATGACTAGCACAGATACGCAGTATTTT
CASSLLFPSRMTSTDTQYF
>.|TRBJ2-5|.|TRBV6-1
TGTGCCAGCAGTGAAGCGGGGAACACCCAGTACTTC
CASSEAGNTQYF
>few|TRBJ1-1|TRBD1|TRBV12-3/TRBV12-4
TGTGCCAGCAGCCCCGGGACAGGGAGGTCTGAAGCTTTCTTT
CASSPGTGRSEAFF
>.|TRBJ2-1|.|TRBV20-1
TGCAGTGCTAGCCCCCCGAGGTTTTCCGGTGAGCAGTTCTTC
CSASPPRFSGEQFF
>.|TRBJ1-4|.|TRBV2
TGTGCCAGCAGTGACACATTTCCAGGCGGAACTGAAAAACTGTTTTTT
CASSDTFPGGTEKLFF
>few|TRBJ2-5|TRBD1|TRBV5-1
TGCGCCAGCAGCTCTGGACAGGCCGAGCAAGAGACCCAGTACTTC
CASSSGQAEQETQYF
>few|TRBJ2-1|TRBD1|TRBV18
TGTGCCAGCTCCCCGGGACAGCTCAATGAGCAGTTCTTC
CASSPGQLNEQFF
>.|TRBJ2-7|TRBD2|TRBV5-5
TGTGCCAGCAGCACTATAGCGGGAGGGTACGAGCAGTACTTC
CASSTIAGGYEQYF
>few|TRBJ1-1|.|TRBV5-1
TGCGCCAGCAGACCCTGGGAGGGGAGGAACACTGAAGCTTTCTTT
CASRPWEGRNTEAFF
>few|TRBJ1-1|.|TRBV15
TGTGCCACCAGCGGCGGGATCAGGAACACTGAAGCTTTCTTT
CATSGGIRNTEAFF
>.|TRBJ2-7|TRBD1|TRBV6-5
TGTGCCAGCAGTTACGGAGGACAGGGTAGTCGGTACGAGCAGTACTTC
CASSYGGQGSRYEQYF
>once|TRBJ2-7|TRBD2|TRBV28
TGTGCCAGCAAACTTAGCGGGGCGGCCTACGAGCAGTACTTC
CASKLSGAAYEQYF